Listed below are T cell receptor beta chains from one sample, sequenced in a study of T cell changes during pregnancy in multiple sclerosis. Libraries were prepared by immunoSEQ multiplex PCR; TCRdb keeps only in-frame clonotypes and omits some of them. The sample records tens of thousands of clones, around 92% being singletons. The sample here was CD4+ T cells from peripheral blood mononuclear cells, taken after pregnancy. The receptor set was obtained from a female donor with multiple sclerosis, enrolled in a pregnancy study. The CDR3 runs from the conserved cysteine through the conserved F or W. The order of the fields is CDR3 protein, CDR3 DNA, V gene, J gene, clone size, D gene. A D gene is named only where the DNA matches it firmly. Only some rows state a clone size, as once, few, many or a class for expanded clones.

CASSLTGRLAENNEQFF	TGTGCCAGCAGCTTAACGGGCCGACTAGCGGAAAACAATGAGCAGTTCTTC	TRBV11-3	TRBJ2-1	NA	TRBD2
CASSQGQGAYGYTF	TGTGCCAGCAGCCAGGGACAGGGCGCCTATGGCTACACCTTC	TRBV4-2	TRBJ1-2	medium-sized	TRBD1
CASGRRAGGNTGELFF	TGTGCCAGCGGTAGAAGGGCGGGGGGGAACACCGGGGAGCTGTTTTTT	TRBV7-8	TRBJ2-2	NA	TRBD2
CASSSWTGGSDNEQFF	TGTGCCAGCAGCTCATGGACAGGGGGATCCGACAATGAGCAGTTCTTC	TRBV7-9	TRBJ2-1	NA	TRBD1
CASSFPRQGANYGYTF	TGCGCCAGCAGCTTTCCTCGACAGGGCGCTAACTATGGCTACACCTTC	TRBV5-1	TRBJ1-2	NA	TRBD1
CASSPVEETQYF	TGTGCCAGCTCACCAGTGGAGGAGACCCAGTACTTC	TRBV18	TRBJ2-5	once	NA
CASSLRTSGSDTQYF	TGTGCCAGCAGCTTAAGGACTAGCGGGAGTGATACGCAGTATTTT	TRBV5-4	TRBJ2-3	NA	TRBD2
CASERDRATYEQYF	TGTGCCAGCGAAAGAGACAGGGCTACCTACGAGCAGTACTTC	TRBV2	TRBJ2-7	NA	TRBD1
CASSLAQGGGEQYF	TGCGCCAGCAGCTTGGCCCAGGGAGGGGGCGAGCAGTACTTC	TRBV5-1	TRBJ2-7	NA	NA
CASSLSGNVGGELFF	TGTGCCAGCAGTCTGAGCGGGAATGTCGGCGGGGAGCTGTTTTTT	TRBV27	TRBJ2-2	NA	TRBD2
CASSHRTGRVQYF	TGTGCCAGCAGCCACCGGACAGGGAGGGTGCAGTACTTC	TRBV13	TRBJ2-7	once	NA
CASLPGQVPGELFF	TGCGCCAGCTTGCCGGGACAGGTCCCCGGGGAGCTGTTTTTT	TRBV5-1	TRBJ2-2	NA	TRBD1
CASSPGLAGEGEQYF	TGCGCCAGCAGCCCGGGACTAGCGGGAGAGGGTGAGCAGTACTTC	TRBV5-1	TRBJ2-7	NA	TRBD2
CASSLGRRPGAQYF	TGTGCCAGCAGCCTGGGACGCCGGCCGGGGGCCCAGTACTTC	TRBV5-8	TRBJ2-5	NA	NA
CASSRTGTENQLQHF	TGTGCCAGCAGCCGAACCGGGACTGAAAATCAGCTCCAGCATTTT	TRBV5-5	TRBJ1-5	NA	NA
CASRTDNSPLHF	TGTGCCAGCCGGACAGATAATTCACCCCTCCACTTT	TRBV2	TRBJ1-6	once	NA
CASRGSRGLNTEAFF	TGTGCCAGTAGAGGCTCCAGGGGACTGAACACTGAAGCTTTCTTT	TRBV19	TRBJ1-1	NA	NA